The next 18 T cell receptor beta chains were all read from a single sample in a study of T cells after yellow fever vaccination. Via MiXCR, TCRdb re-called the 5' RACE reads, giving one row per CDR3 protein. This table holds some 550,000 distinct CDR3 sequences, 15% to 20% found once. The sample was PBMCs, taken 15 days after the yellow fever booster vaccination. The receptors were gathered from a man aged 25-40 years who received the YFV17D yellow fever vaccine.

The genes are TRBV5-1 and TRBJ2-1; TRBD1 agrees at 10 bases. Germline loops: CDR1 SGHRS, CDR2 YFSETQ. The V segment lost 0 bases and the J segment 6 bases; nucleotides outside the gene matches: 6. The CDR3 loop spans 16 amino acids. As DNA, the CDR3 is TGCGCCAGCAGCTTGGGAGGGACAGGGGTAGGCAATGAGCAGTTCTTC. Its translation is CASSLGGTGVGNEQFF.

A few counts support this clonotype. This chain links TRBV12-3 or TRBV12-4 with TRBJ2-7, with 10 positions matching TRBD1. V lost 4 bases and J lost 2; bases outside the gene matches: 8. CDR3 length: 16 residues. The CDR3 here is CASSWGEGTGAYEQYF. CDR3 DNA sequence: TGTGCCAGCAGTTGGGGGGAGGGGACAGGGGCCTACGAGCAGTACTTC.

The chain uses TRBV28 and TRBJ2-1; the match to TRBD1 covers 10 bases. The J segment lost 8 bases and the V segment lost 8 bases, leaving 18 bases of the junction unmatched. CDR1 and CDR2 from the germline V gene are MDHEN and SYDVKM. This CDR3 has 17 residues. This CDR3 is CASVPGAGTGVWDEQFF. CDR3 bases: TGTGCCAGCGTTCCGGGTGCCGGGACAGGGGTTTGGGATGAGCAGTTCTTC.

A few counts support this clonotype. The rearrangement links TRBV28 to TRBJ2-5, with 12 bases aligning to TRBD2. Germline loops: CDR1 MDHEN, CDR2 SYDVKM. The CDR3 length is 20 residues. Losses at the gene ends were 5 bases for V and 4 bases for J; bases not matched to a gene: 20. The CDR3 DNA reads TGTGCCAGCAGTGTAAGCCGTCCGACTAGCGGGAGCTCGGGTGTAGAGACCCAGTACTTC. Translated: CASSVSRPTSGSSGVETQYF.

This clonotype was seen repeatedly, ten times or more. V and J are TRBV20-1 and TRBJ2-5, with D unclear. Germline V CDR1 and CDR2: DFQATT, SNEGSKA (reference sequence). The ends were cut back, 6 bases at V and 2 bases at J, with 10 bases in the middle. The CDR3 has 12 amino acids. The CDR3 region is CSATTLQETQYF. CDR3 in DNA: TGCAGTGCCACGACACTTCAAGAGACCCAGTACTTC.

V usage is TRBV30 and J usage is TRBJ2-1, with a weak D call TRBD2 (6 bases). The CDR3 runs 15 residues. Germline CDR1 GTSNPN, CDR2 SVGIG (reference sequence). With 3 bases removed from V and 5 bases from J, the gap between germline ends came to 17 bases. The CDR3 bases are TGTGCCTGGAGCCCCCGGGAGCGAGCAGACAATGAGCAGTTCTTC. This codes for CAWSPRERADNEQFF.

The table lists this clonotype with a few counts. The chain employs TRBV15 and TRBJ2-7; maybe TRBD2 (7 bases). The germline V gene encodes CDR1 LNHNV and CDR2 YYDKDF (reference sequence). The ends were cut back, 5 bases at V and 6 bases at J, with 14 bases in the middle. The CDR3 loop spans 13 amino acids. CDR3 region: CATSVSGGTEQYF. In DNA, the CDR3 is TGTGCCACCAGCGTCTCGGGGGGCACCGAGCAGTACTTC.

J is TRBJ2-3 and V is TRBV27; 8 bases are a match to TRBD1. The CDR3 spans 15 residues. Germline V CDR1 and CDR2: MNHEY, SMNVEV (reference sequence). Trimming cost V 6 bases and J 7 bases; bases outside gene matches: 12. The CDR3 sequence is CASRRTGPSGHTQYF. For the CDR3, the DNA is TGTGCCAGCAGACGGACAGGGCCAAGCGGTCATACGCAGTATTTT.

This rearrangement joins TRBV5-1 to TRBJ2-1; 10 nucleotides agree with TRBD2. Germline V gene lookup returns CDR1 SGHRS and CDR2 YFSETQ. The CDR3 runs 15 residues. The J segment lost 1 base and the V segment lost 4 bases, leaving 2 bases of the junction unmatched. The CDR3: CASSSGGESYNEQFF. CDR3 in DNA: TGCGCCAGCAGCAGCGGGGGGGAATCCTACAATGAGCAGTTCTTC.

The chain combines TRBV2 with TRBJ2-5; 7 bases line up with TRBD2. V dropped 2 bases and J dropped 2; count of bases not matched to a gene: 5. Germline assignment: CDR1 SNHLY and CDR2 FYNNEI. This CDR3 has 15 residues. The CDR3, as DNA: TGTGCCAGCAGTGAATCGCGGGGGACTCAAGAGACCCAGTACTTC. This sequence encodes CASSESRGTQETQYF.

This clonotype was detected only a few times. The CDR3 region is CASSPYLGSEAFF. CDR3 coding DNA: TGTGCCAGCAGTCCGTACCTAGGATCTGAAGCTTTCTTT. V gene TRBV27 combines with J gene TRBJ1-1; D call uncertain. The CDR3 length is 13 residues. The V end was cut by 5 bases, the J end by 6 bases, with 13 bases between. The germline CDR1 and CDR2 sequences are MNHEY and SMNVEV (reference sequence).

Only a few counts were recorded for this clonotype. The genes are TRBV7-9 and TRBJ2-7, with 11 bases matching TRBD2. Germline V gene lookup returns CDR1 SEHNR and CDR2 FQNEAQ (reference sequence). The CDR3 extends over 17 amino acids. The trim removed 5 bases at V and 3 bases at J, leaving 12 bases unmatched. CDR3 in DNA: TGTGCCAGCAGCCCCGCGCAATATAGCGGGAGGGGCTACGAGCAGTACTTC. It yields the protein CASSPAQYSGRGYEQYF.

There are a few counts of this clonotype. The rearrangement links TRBV20-1 to TRBJ2-1; 14 bases agree with TRBD2. The CDR3 loop spans 14 amino acids. V was pared by 5 bases and J by 10 bases, with 7 bases of the junction left unmatched. Germline CDR1 reads DFQATT; CDR2 reads SNEGSKA (reference sequence). The CDR3 DNA follows: TGCAGTGCTGGGACTAGCGGGAGTGGGGAAGAGCAGTTCTTC. Its translation is CSAGTSGSGEEQFF.

The genes are TRBV7-2 and TRBJ2-1, with TRBD1 as a possible D gene (7 bases). V was pared by 5 bases and J by 4 bases, with 15 bases between. The CDR3 is 15 amino acids. Germline CDR1 reads SGHTA; CDR2 reads FQGNSA. CDR3 amino acids: CASSPFQGGYNEQFF. In DNA form, the CDR3 reads TGTGCCAGCAGCCCCTTCCAGGGGGGATACAATGAGCAGTTCTTC.

This clonotype was seen more than once but under ten times. This chain links TRBV7-2 with TRBJ2-5; 7 nucleotides align to TRBD2. Trimming cost V 2 bases and J 4 bases; bases outside gene matches: 7. The CDR3 contains 15 residues. Per germline, CDR1 SGHTA and CDR2 FQGNSA. As DNA, the CDR3 is TGTGCCAGCAGCTTAAGAGGGCCTAGCGGAGAGACCCAGTACTTC. Protein product: CASSLRGPSGETQYF.

This clonotype was counted between two and nine times. This chain links TRBV10-3 with TRBJ2-1; 8 positions match TRBD2. J lost 1 base, V lost 4 bases, and 6 bases had no gene match. The CDR3 is 16 amino acids. Germline lookup yields CDR1 ENHRY and CDR2 SYGVKD. CDR3 amino acids: CAISVASGSSYNEQFF. CDR3 DNA sequence: TGTGCCATCAGTGTTGCCAGCGGGAGTTCCTACAATGAGCAGTTCTTC.

In this sample, this clonotype turned up a few times. The V gene is TRBV9, the J gene TRBJ2-5, with D unclear. Trimming cost V 6 bases and J 3 bases, with 18 bases left between them. This CDR3 is built from 15 residues. Looked up from germline, CDR1 is SGDLS and CDR2 is YYNGEE. This CDR3 is CASNATINAEETQYF. The CDR3 coding sequence is TGTGCCAGCAACGCTACCATAAACGCAGAAGAGACCCAGTACTTC.

The gene calls are TRBV7-2 and TRBJ2-5, with D perhaps matching TRBD2 (7 bases). This CDR3 spans 16 amino acids. The V gene's germline CDR1 is SGHTA and CDR2 FQGNSA. The V gene lost 5 bases and the J gene lost 1 base, with 17 bases spanning the gap. The CDR3 loop reads CASSRGGGRFQETQYF. The CDR3 coding sequence is TGTGCCAGCAGCAGGGGGGGAGGGAGGTTCCAAGAGACCCAGTACTTC.